Listed here is a single T cell receptor (beta chain). Its specific antigen is unknown. There are no base qualities to consult, and no much larger clone falls within one base. A FACSAria II was used to sort memory CD4+ T cells, defined as single viable CD3+CD4+CD8-CD45RO+ cells. CMV serostatus was assessed using a Roche Elecsys assay, by which serum IgG against CMV pp150, pp28, p38 and p52 was detected. Following thawing, total CD4+ T cells were enriched through positive selection using CD4 magnetic microbeads. The samples came from a separate study whose specific focus was interrogating the CD4+ T cell memory repertoire. Peripheral blood mononuclear cells were isolated and cryopreserved according to standard operating procedures, and serum was stored at -80 degrees C. The staining relied on CD3-PerCP (BW264/56), CD4-APC (RPA-T4), CD45RO-PE (UCHT1) and CD8-Pacific Orange (3B5) antibodies, and Sytox blue was used to exclude non-viable cells.

This entry is derived from a study of memory CD4+ T cells and cytomegalovirus serostatus (dated by TCRdb to the late 2010s). With regard to the full study: The cohort comprised around 35 healthy Belgian adults, 9 CMV seropositive and some 24 CMV seronegative. CD4+ memory TCRbeta repertoires of a Belgian cohort with known cytomegalovirus serostatus were sequenced in order to replicate a published TCR-based CMV serostatus classifier.

Genomic DNA was extracted from sorted cells with the Quick-DNA Microprep Kit. Amplification of TCRbeta DNA was done with the immunoSEQ hsTCRbeta kit, following the protocol from the manufacturer. An Illumina MiSeq instrument was used to sequence the TCRbeta libraries. For the original study's pipeline: After out-of-frame sequences were removed, 2 million to 2.5 million distinct TCRbeta sequences remained, averaging approximately 68,000 per individual. Two values were used to score each individual: the count of under 200 previously reported CMV-associated TCRbeta sequences and the total count of productive distinct TCRbeta sequences. A beta-binomial model was reimplemented in Python, and random forests from scikit-learn, run with default parameters, were trained on data from the US cohort. Classifier performance on the Belgian cohort was reported as the median AUC with percentile confidence intervals calculated over 10,000 bootstrap iterations. TCRdb re-hosts the immuneACCESS table, in-frame sequences only. Its copies lack some clones; in the studies checked, an unresolved V gene accounts for under half of them, and the cause for the rest is not known. The D gene and trimming were derived from the DNA, and the V and J assignments and clone size from that table. This sample holds approximately 88,000 clones; under 90% were observed only once. Of the sample, 3.6% falls within the top ten clones.

On the study overall, not on this receptor specifically: On the Belgian cohort, the classifier built on the original framework reached a median bootstrapped AUC of roughly 0.94, with a 95% CI of 0.76-1.00. For CMV serostatus prediction, a median bootstrapped AUC of 0.95 was reached with the original framework, and a median bootstrapped AUC of approximately 0.89 was reached with a US-trained random forest. Of 170 or so previously reported CMV-associated TCRbeta sequences, 67 appeared in the CD4+ memory repertoires, each in one to five individuals. Results were interpreted as suggesting that the CMV-associated TCR signature is largely present in the CD4+ memory repertoire. Only CD4+CD45RO+ memory cells were sequenced, in contrast to the original study, in which naive and memory CD4+ and CD8+ populations were covered.

Sequencing used memory CD4+ T cells from blood. The source of this sequence is an adult in good health and CMV-seropositive.

In nucleotide form, the sequence is TGTGCCAGCAGCCAGATGGGACTAGCGGGAGAGAATGAGCAGTTCTTC. Translated, this gives CASSQMGLAGENEQFF. The chain employs TRBV14 and TRBJ2-1; 14 bases in the middle match TRBD2. From the germline V gene, CDR1 is SGHDN and CDR2 is FVKESK. From the cysteine through the phenylalanine, the CDR3 covers 16 amino acids. Only CDR3 DNA remains: 48 bases, in frame from the first base. At the junction V is shortened by 3 bases and J by 7 bases; bases outside the gene matches: 5.